This T cell receptor (beta chain) was profiled in a study of T cell repertoires in cytomegalovirus infection. Study background: CMV infection plus the matching HLA type was flagged by public TCR beta signatures. Study outcomes and limitations: HLA-C-restricted TCR beta clonotypes specific for CMV led the ex vivo response. The study identified carriers of CMV plus the relevant HLA from cumulative public TCR beta family frequency.

TCRdb reanalysed the reads using MiXCR and keeps one entry per CDR3 protein. The data show hundreds of thousands of distinct CDR3 sequences, 35% to 45% seen once. CDR1 and CDR2 (germline): DFQATT, SNEGSKA (reference sequence). The CDR3 runs to 15 residues. Trimming cost V 0 bases and J 9 bases, with 19 bases left between them. This clonotype has more than one count but fewer than ten. What it recognizes is unknown. The sample consisted of PBMCs. This sequence originates from a human donor in good health (CMV status not recorded). Some clones in this sample may be carry-over from other donors' samples. The chain is built from TRBV20-1 and TRBJ2-3; D call uncertain. CDR3 sequence reads: CSARDVGLQISTQYF. In DNA form, the CDR3 reads TGCAGTGCTAGAGATGTGGGCCTGCAGATTAGCACGCAGTATTTT.